Following are 30 T cell receptor beta chains from one sample sequenced in a study of cytomegalovirus exposure and HLA in healthy donors. Measured with immunoSEQ multiplex PCR; TCRdb has only the in-frame clones, and not every one. The repertoire holds roughly 100,000 clones, with less than 95% as singletons. Sequencing was performed on PBMCs. These TCRs come from a woman aged 18-30 years in good health and CMV-seronegative.

This chain links TRBV9 with TRBJ2-7; D might be TRBD2 (6 bases). The CDR3 extends over 15 amino acids. V gave up 3 bases and J gave up 5 bases, with 18 bases separating them. Germline V gene lookup returns CDR1 SGDLS and CDR2 YYNGEE. This chain's CDR3 is CASSETAGRGDEQYF. Written as DNA, the CDR3 is TGTGCCAGCAGCGAGACCGCCGGGAGAGGCGACGAGCAGTACTTC.

This chain uses TRBV6-5 with TRBJ2-5, with 10 bases matching TRBD1. This CDR3 has 15 residues. Looked up from germline, CDR1 is MNHEY and CDR2 is SVGAGI. Unmatched junction bases numbered 6, after V lost 5 bases and J lost 3 bases. The CDR3 is CASSAGTGAKETQYF. The CDR3 DNA is TGTGCCAGCAGTGCCGGGACAGGGGCGAAAGAGACCCAGTACTTC.

This chain links TRBV7-2 with TRBJ2-3; 7 nucleotides agree with TRBD1. The CDR3 is 19 residues long. The J segment lost 1 base and the V segment lost 5 bases, leaving 18 bases of the junction unmatched. Per germline, CDR1 SGHTA and CDR2 FQGNSA. The CDR3 DNA is TGTGCCAGCAGCGGGGGAACAGGGGATCGGTCCTTAGGCACAGATACGCAGTATTTT. Its protein is CASSGGTGDRSLGTDTQYF.

The chain carries TRBV27 and TRBJ2-7; perhaps TRBD2 as D (5 bases). Trimming cost V 5 bases and J 4 bases, with 6 bases left between them. Germline V gene sequence: CDR1 MNHEY, CDR2 SMNVEV (reference sequence). CDR3 length: 11 amino acids. The CDR3 loop is CASSPGYEQYF. In nucleotides, the CDR3 is TGTGCCAGCAGTCCGGGGTACGAGCAGTACTTC.

The chain is built from TRBV11-3 and TRBJ2-7; D is uncertain. The V gene's germline CDR1 is SGHNT and CDR2 YENEEA. V lost 5 bases and J 2 bases, leaving 4 bases between the germline ends. The CDR3 is 11 residues long. CDR3 in amino acids: CASSTAYEQYF. The CDR3 nucleotides read TGTGCCAGCAGCACAGCCTACGAGCAGTACTTC.

The V gene is TRBV11-2, the J gene TRBJ2-3; 8 bases align to TRBD2. The germline V gene has CDR1 SGHAT and CDR2 FQNNGV. J was trimmed by 2 bases and V by 5 bases; bases with no gene match: 3. The CDR3 length is 14 residues. CDR3: CASSRGGSTDTQYF. The CDR3 nucleotides are TGTGCCAGCAGCCGCGGGGGGTCCACAGATACGCAGTATTTT.

CDR3 in DNA: TGTGCCAGCAGTCAGCGGACTGGGGCCTACGAGCAGTACTTC. Its protein is CASSQRTGAYEQYF. This sequence joins TRBV6-5 and TRBJ2-7; TRBD2 is a possible D gene (5 bases). The CDR3 totals 14 residues. The germline V gene encodes CDR1 MNHEY and CDR2 SVGAGI. V was cut by 5 bases and J by 2 bases, with 13 bases left in between.

The CDR3 DNA is TGTGCCAGCAGCCTTGATCCGACAGGGGATTCTGGCTACACCTTC. Protein: CASSLDPTGDSGYTF. The chain recombines TRBV5-6 with TRBJ1-2; 8 bases fit TRBD1. The CDR3 runs 15 residues. Germline-derived CDR1 and CDR2 are SGHDT and YYEEEE. V was pared by 4 bases and J by 7 bases, with 12 bases of the junction left unmatched.

The V and J genes are TRBV6-1 and TRBJ2-7, with 11 bases aligning to TRBD2. The CDR3 is made up of 15 amino acids. The V gene end was trimmed by 4 bases and the J gene end by 0 bases; junction bases not matched to a gene: 2. The V gene's germline CDR1 is MNHNS and CDR2 SASEGT. The CDR3 loop reads CASSGGTSGSYEQYF. The CDR3 coding sequence is TGTGCCAGCAGTGGGGGGACTAGCGGCTCCTACGAGCAGTACTTC.

This clone showed up just once. DNA for the CDR3: TGTGCCATCAGTGAGTCGGGCACGAGCTCTGGAAACACCATATATTTT. Protein product: CAISESGTSSGNTIYF. The chain employs TRBV10-3 and TRBJ1-3, with D unclear. The V gene lost 0 bases and the J gene lost 0 bases, with 9 bases spanning the gap. There are 16 residues in the CDR3. Germline values: CDR1 ENHRY, CDR2 SYGVKD.

The rearrangement joins TRBV25-1 to TRBJ1-1; 7 bases are a match to TRBD1. The trim removed 11 bases at V and 6 bases at J, leaving 9 bases unmatched. The CDR3 contains 12 residues. Germline CDR1 is MGHDK and CDR2 is SYGVNS. Here the CDR3 DNA reads TGTGCCGCAAAAGACAGGGCCTCTGAAGCTTTCTTT. Encoded protein: CAAKDRASEAFF.

V gene TRBV20-1 combines with J gene TRBJ2-3; no firm D call. V lost 1 base to trimming and J lost 4 bases, with 3 bases between them. The CDR3 has 11 amino acids. The germline V gene has CDR1 DFQATT and CDR2 SNEGSKA (reference sequence). CDR3 sequence: CSARAADTQYF. For the CDR3, the DNA is TGCAGTGCTAGAGCGGCAGATACGCAGTATTTT.

V gene TRBV5-4 combines with J gene TRBJ2-2; D possibly corresponds to TRBD1 (6 bases). Germline CDR1 and CDR2: SGHNT and YYREEE (reference sequence). The length of the CDR3 is 17 residues. The V end was cut by 1 base, the J end by 2 bases, with 15 bases between. The CDR3 is CASSLPRTVLNTGELFF. CDR3 DNA sequence: TGTGCCAGCAGCTTGCCGCGGACAGTACTTAACACCGGGGAGCTGTTTTTT.

The V gene is TRBV6-5, the J gene TRBJ1-1; 9 nucleotides line up with TRBD1. CDR3 length: 15 residues. V lost 5 bases, J lost 2 bases, and 6 bases stayed unmatched. Germline-derived CDR1 and CDR2 are MNHEY and SVGAGI. For the CDR3, the DNA is TGTGCCAGCAGTAGACCGGGACAGGGAAACACTGAAGCTTTCTTT. Translating gives CASSRPGQGNTEAFF.

The chain combines TRBV14 with TRBJ1-1; no clear D. The CDR3 runs to 14 residues. Germline assignment: CDR1 SGHDN and CDR2 FVKESK. The V end was cut by 4 bases, the J end by 1 base, with 10 bases between. CDR3: CASSPRQTNTEAFF. CDR3 nucleotide sequence: TGTGCCAGCAGCCCGAGGCAGACGAACACTGAAGCTTTCTTT.

The chain carries TRBV18 and TRBJ2-7; the D gene is possibly TRBD1 (6 bases). The V and J ends lost 3 bases and 1 base respectively, with 7 bases between them. This CDR3 spans 13 amino acids. Germline CDR1 reads KGHSH; CDR2 reads LQKENI. DNA of the CDR3: TGTGCCAGCTCACCGGACAGATCCTACGAGCAGTACTTC. It specifies CASSPDRSYEQYF.

This chain links TRBV7-2 with TRBJ2-5; 8 bases agree with TRBD2. CDR3 length: 17 amino acids. The V segment lost 0 bases and the J segment 5 bases; nucleotides outside the gene matches: 11. The germline CDR1 and CDR2 sequences are SGHTA and FQGNSA. The CDR3 DNA reads TGTGCCAGCAGCTTAGCAGCGGGGGAGTCGACGCTGGAGACCCAGTACTTC. Encoded protein: CASSLAAGESTLETQYF.

This clone was seen only once. The genes are TRBV6-5 and TRBJ2-5; D may be TRBD1 (5 bases). The germline V gene has CDR1 MNHEY and CDR2 SVGAGI. The CDR3 spans 15 residues. V was pared by 1 base and J by 5 bases, with 14 bases between. The CDR3 nucleotides are TGTGCCAGCAGTTACTTAGGCAGGGCCCAGGAGACCCAGTACTTC. Amino acid sequence: CASSYLGRAQETQYF.

This clone appeared a single time. CDR3 nucleotide sequence: TGTGCCAGCAGCGTCTCCGGGACTTCTGGAAACACCATATATTTT. Amino acid sequence: CASSVSGTSGNTIYF. This chain joins TRBV9 and TRBJ1-3; D might be TRBD1 (5 bases). V lost 2 bases and J 1 base, leaving 10 bases between the germline ends. The CDR3 has 15 amino acids. Looked up from germline, CDR1 is SGDLS and CDR2 is YYNGEE.

The rearrangement uses TRBV11-3 and TRBJ1-4; D not resolved. V was clipped by 6 bases and J by 0 bases, with 11 bases between them. CDR3 length: 15 residues. Germline lookup yields CDR1 SGHNT and CDR2 YENEEA. CDR3 loop: CASRREAATNEKLFF. CDR3 nucleotides: TGTGCCAGCAGACGGGAGGCAGCAACTAATGAAAAACTGTTTTTT.

The V call is TRBV4-1, the J call TRBJ2-5; TRBD2 is a possible D gene (6 bases). V gave up 4 bases and J gave up 3 bases, with 15 bases separating them. The germline CDR1 and CDR2 sequences are MGHRA and YSYEKL. The length of the CDR3 is 15 residues. For the CDR3, the DNA is TGCGCCAGCAGCCCTGGAGGGCGGAGGAAAGAGACCCAGTACTTC. This codes for CASSPGGRRKETQYF.

The V and J genes are TRBV6-5 and TRBJ1-5; D not resolved. The germline gives CDR1 MNHEY, CDR2 SVGAGI. The CDR3 covers 12 residues. The V end was cut by 5 bases, the J end by 0 bases, with 2 bases between. The CDR3 coding sequence is TGTGCCAGCAGTCATAGCAATCAGCCCCAGCATTTT. It specifies CASSHSNQPQHF.

This rearrangement joins TRBV19 to TRBJ1-5; the D is unclear. V shed 3 bases and J shed 1 base, with 10 bases lying between them. The CDR3 is 15 amino acids. From germline, CDR1 is LNHDA and CDR2 SQIVND (reference sequence). The CDR3: CASSMSGYSNQPQHF. In DNA, the CDR3 is TGTGCCAGTAGTATGTCCGGGTACAGCAATCAGCCCCAGCATTTT.

The chain recombines TRBV6-5 with TRBJ2-7; 8 positions agree with TRBD1. The CDR3 spans 15 residues. Germline V gives CDR1 MNHEY, CDR2 SVGAGI. The trim removed 0 bases at V and 4 bases at J, leaving 5 bases unmatched. The CDR3 region has the DNA TGTGCCAGCAGTTACTCCCAGGGGGCGCGGTACGAGCAGTACTTC. Encoded protein: CASSYSQGARYEQYF.

V gene TRBV5-1 combines with J gene TRBJ2-7; 10 nucleotides match TRBD1. Germline V gene lookup returns CDR1 SGHRS and CDR2 YFSETQ. The CDR3 contains 14 residues. V was clipped by 2 bases and J by 4 bases; unmatched bases: 3. Here the CDR3 DNA reads TGCGCCAGCAGCTTAGGACAGGGGGATTACGAGCAGTACTTC. Translating it yields CASSLGQGDYEQYF.

The rearrangement uses TRBV5-1 and TRBJ1-1, with 11 bases that match TRBD1. This CDR3 has 17 residues. Per the germline V gene, CDR1 is SGHRS and CDR2 is YFSETQ. With V trimmed by 2 bases and J by 0 bases, 6 bases remained unmatched. The CDR3 DNA is TGCGCCAGCAGCTTTTTAGCGGGACAGGGGGTGAACACTGAAGCTTTCTTT. Translating it yields CASSFLAGQGVNTEAFF.

This sequence joins TRBV4-1 and TRBJ2-7; 9 bases are a match to TRBD1. Germline values: CDR1 MGHRA, CDR2 YSYEKL. V lost 2 bases, J lost 3 bases, and 11 bases stayed unmatched. The CDR3 is made up of 17 amino acids. CDR3 protein: CASSQPTGGRRNYEQYF. CDR3 nucleotides: TGCGCCAGCAGCCAACCTACAGGGGGCCGTAGGAACTACGAGCAGTACTTC.

The rearrangement uses TRBV13 and TRBJ2-1; D remains ambiguous. With 5 bases removed from V and 10 bases from J, the gap between germline ends came to 12 bases. This CDR3 is built from 12 residues. Germline V gene data show CDR1 as PRHDT and CDR2 as FYEKMQ (reference sequence). This chain's CDR3 is CASSDSLREQFF. Here the CDR3 DNA reads TGTGCCAGCAGCGATTCCCTACGGGAGCAGTTCTTC. The entire variable domain, with the rest obtained from reference TRBV13 and TRBJ2-1, is as follows: AAGVIQSPRHLIKEKRETATLKCYPIPRHDTVYWYQQGPGQDPQFLISFYEKMQSDKGSIPDRFSAQQFSDYHSELNMSSLELGDSALYFCASSDSLREQFFGPGTRLTVL.

The chain employs TRBV5-1 and TRBJ2-2; 10 bases agree with TRBD2. Trimming removed 9 bases from V and 4 bases from J; junction bases left unmatched: 6. Germline V CDR1 and CDR2: SGHRS, YFSETQ. This CDR3 spans 14 amino acids. The CDR3 DNA reads as TGCGCCACCACAGCGGGAGGGGTCACCGGGGAGCTGTTTTTT. Protein: CATTAGGVTGELFF. Supplemented by reference TRBV5-1 and TRBJ2-2, the full variable domain reads KAGVTQTPRYLIKTRGQQVTLSCSPISGHRSVSWYQQTPGQGLQFLFEYFSETQRNKGNFPGRFSGRQFSNSRSEMNVSTLELGDSALYLCATTAGGVTGELFFGEGSRLTVL.

This chain joins TRBV7-9 and TRBJ1-4; no reliable D call. The CDR3 loop spans 17 amino acids. Germline V gene sequence: CDR1 SEHNR, CDR2 FQNEAQ (reference sequence). The germline V and J ends were trimmed by 2 bases and 0 bases, with 13 bases remaining between them. The DNA of the CDR3 is TGTGCCAGCAGCTTAAACTACAGAGGGACAACTAATGAAAAACTGTTTTTT. Encoded protein: CASSLNYRGTTNEKLFF.